The 14 T cell receptor beta chains given below trace back to one sample, sequenced in a study of shared clonotypes between healthy human individuals. Only in-frame clones appear in the TCRdb table, and some are missing; sequencing was by immunoSEQ multiplex PCR. The data contain some 1.1 million clones, around three quarters of them singletons. The specimen sequenced was memory CD4+ T cells from PBMCs. As for subset: CD45RA-negative fraction. The receptor set was obtained from a man aged 18 to 29 in good health. Some clones in this sample may be carry-over from other donors' samples.

This chain links TRBV5-6 with TRBJ2-7; D unclear. With 0 bases removed from V and 3 bases from J, the gap between germline ends came to 10 bases. The V gene's germline CDR1 is SGHDT and CDR2 YYEEEE. The CDR3 is made up of 14 amino acids. The CDR3 region has the DNA TGTGCCAGCAGCTTGGAGGCGGTTCGCTACGAGCAGTACTTC. It translates to CASSLEAVRYEQYF.

The rearrangement joins TRBV5-6 to TRBJ2-3; 9 positions match TRBD2. Per the germline V gene, CDR1 is SGHDT and CDR2 is YYEEEE. The CDR3 spans 16 residues. The ends lost 5 bases at V and 5 bases at J; junction bases unmatched: 12. The CDR3 DNA reads TGTGCCAGCAGGCCCGGGGGCGGGAGGGCCCAAGATACGCAGTATTTT. Its translation is CASRPGGGRAQDTQYF.

This chain connects TRBV5-1 to TRBJ2-2, with D perhaps matching TRBD2 (5 bases). The CDR3 runs 14 residues. Trimming stripped 2 bases from V and 3 bases from J, with 8 bases between. Germline V gene lookup returns CDR1 SGHRS and CDR2 YFSETQ. The CDR3 region has the DNA TGCGCCAGCAGCTTCGGGAAGTACACCGGGGAGCTGTTTTTT. Translated: CASSFGKYTGELFF.

This sequence joins TRBV4-2 and TRBJ1-5; no clear D gene. This CDR3 contains 13 residues. Per the germline V gene, CDR1 is LGHNA and CDR2 is YNFKEQ. V was trimmed by 0 bases and J by 4 bases, leaving 4 bases between them. The CDR3 loop reads CASSQDGNQPQHF. The CDR3 coding sequence is TGTGCCAGCAGCCAAGATGGTAATCAGCCCCAGCATTTT.

This clone has more than one count but fewer than ten. DNA for the CDR3: TGTGCCAGCAGTTATAACGGGGGCGAAGCTTTCTTT. It encodes CASSYNGGEAFF. The V call is TRBV6-5, the J call TRBJ1-1, with D possibly matching TRBD1 (6 bases). CDR3 size: 12 residues. Trimming took 3 bases from V and 8 from J, leaving 10 bases between them. Germline CDR1 MNHEY, CDR2 SVGAGI.

The chain is built from TRBV6-1 and TRBJ2-6; D not certain. The CDR3 is 17 amino acids. CDR1 MNHNS and CDR2 SASEGT come from the germline V gene. Trimming removed 2 bases from V and 0 bases from J, with 11 bases in between. CDR3: CASSEYSATSGANVLTF. CDR3 in DNA: TGTGCCAGCAGTGAATACTCTGCGACCTCTGGGGCCAACGTCCTGACTTTC.

A single count supports this clone. The chain uses TRBV18 and TRBJ2-7, with D uncertain. The CDR3 has 15 amino acids. CDR1 KGHSH and CDR2 LQKENI come from the germline V gene. V was shortened by 1 base and J by 7 bases, with 17 bases between the two germline ends. The CDR3 here is CASSPLRRIVEEQYF. The CDR3 nucleotides read TGTGCCAGCTCACCACTCAGACGGATAGTCGAAGAGCAGTACTTC.

The chain links TRBV4-2 to TRBJ2-1, with 10 bases aligning to TRBD2. Looked up from germline, CDR1 is LGHNA and CDR2 is YNFKEQ. The CDR3 totals 16 residues. J lost 9 bases, V lost 4 bases, and 12 bases had no gene match. The CDR3 DNA reads as TGTGCCAGCAGCCCCCGCGGGCTAGCGGGAGCTTCTGAGCAGTTCTTC. Its protein product is CASSPRGLAGASEQFF.

The rearrangement joins TRBV5-1 to TRBJ2-2, with TRBD2 matching 8 bases. The CDR3 contains 15 residues. Trimming cost V 1 base and J 4 bases; bases outside gene matches: 3. CDR1 SGHRS and CDR2 YFSETQ come from the germline V gene. The CDR3 loop is CASSLWAGGTGELFF. CDR3 nucleotide sequence: TGCGCCAGCAGCTTGTGGGCGGGAGGCACCGGGGAGCTGTTTTTT.

Of note for this clone: At one of its ends the junction is not consistent with the germline gene, which may arise from a read error. The chain is built from TRBV11-3 and TRBJ2-1, with TRBD2 identical over 11 bases. Per germline, CDR1 SGHNT and CDR2 YENEEA. CDR3 length equals 19 residues. In DNA, the CDR3 is TGTGCCAGCAGTAAAGGGGGACTAGCGGAGATACAGTCCTCCAATGAGCAGTTCTTC. It specifies CASSKGGLAEIQSSNEQFF.

The chain carries TRBV25-1 and TRBJ1-2, with 7 positions matching TRBD1. J gave up 8 bases and V 7 bases, and 16 bases lay outside the gene matches. CDR1 and CDR2 from the germline V gene are MGHDK and SYGVNS. The CDR3 is made up of 15 amino acids. DNA of the CDR3: TGTGCCAGCACCTCCGGACAGGCCAGGCCTTGGGGCTACACCTTC. Amino acids: CASTSGQARPWGYTF.

This clone was seen a handful of times. This chain connects TRBV18 to TRBJ1-2, with D unclear. V lost 0 bases and J lost 7, with 6 bases in between. Germline assignment: CDR1 KGHSH and CDR2 LQKENI. The CDR3 has 12 amino acids. The CDR3 here is CASSPPLGGYTF. The CDR3 DNA is TGTGCCAGCTCACCACCCCTAGGTGGCTACACCTTC.

The chain combines TRBV6-5 with TRBJ1-2; D is possibly TRBD1 (6 bases). The CDR3 consists of 15 residues. The V and J ends lost 0 bases and 9 bases respectively, with 17 bases between them. CDR1 is MNHEY, CDR2 SVGAGI, per germline. In DNA form, the CDR3 reads TGTGCCAGCAGTTACTCGACGGGACAAAGTTTACGCTACACCTTC. Its translation: CASSYSTGQSLRYTF.

This clone came up a few times. This chain links TRBV6-1 with TRBJ2-5; 7 bases agree with TRBD1. Looked up from germline, CDR1 is MNHNS and CDR2 is SASEGT. CDR3 length: 15 amino acids. Trimming removed 8 bases from V and 2 bases from J; junction bases left unmatched: 11. CDR3 coding DNA: TGTGCCAGCTCTTCAGGACAGGTCAAACAAGAGACCCAGTACTTC. Its protein product is CASSSGQVKQETQYF.